This record concerns one T cell receptor (beta chain) sequence. Its cognate antigen is unknown. The PCR was carried out with 60 Vbeta primers and 13 Jbeta primers. Only in-frame clones appear in the TCRdb table, and some are missing; sequencing was by immunoSEQ multiplex PCR. The sample records 120,000 or so clones, less than 85% being singletons. The entry originates in a study of cytomegalovirus exposure and HLA in healthy donors. Study results and caveats: As confirmed in vitro, a few CMV-associated chains were specific for CMV antigens. Relative to equally common others, HLA-associated TCR beta chains showed greater clonal expansion in a later analysis.

Trimming at V came to 5 bases and at J to 3 bases, leaving 6 bases not matched to a gene. The CDR3 has 15 amino acids. CDR1 and CDR2 from the germline V gene are SNHLY and FYNNEI. The origin of this receptor is a man between 25 and 39 years old in good health and CMV-seropositive. This chain connects TRBV2 to TRBJ1-4; 7 nucleotides match TRBD1. Sequencing was done on a sample of PBMCs. Written as DNA, the CDR3 is TGTGCCAGCAGTTTCGCCGGGACAGCTAATGAAAAACTGTTTTTT. Translation: CASSFAGTANEKLFF.